The clone carrying this T cell receptor beta chain came up a few times. The antigen is undetermined. Healthy Caucasians, and only they, were the donors. cDNA molecules carried unique molecular identifiers, and template switching added a universal primer site. TCRdb independently ran MiXCR on the 5' RACE reads; one entry per CDR3 protein. Of fewer than 20,000 distinct CDR3 sequences in the sample, less than 70% were seen once. This record comes from a study of identical twins. Germline V gene sequence: CDR1 LNHDA, CDR2 SQIVND (reference sequence). J gave up 4 bases and V 9 bases, and 4 bases lay outside the gene matches. The CDR3 contains 13 residues. Study results and limitations: Partly confounded zero-insertion analyses could result from invariant MAIT and iNKT cells. When twins shared out-of-frame alpha sequences, those sequences had excess low generation probability.

The receptor was isolated from a woman younger than 30 in good health. This table probably holds off-target reads from a library built for another chain. Material: memory (CD45RO+) T cells sorted from blood. The chain links TRBV19 to TRBJ2-3; 10 bases are a match to TRBD2. The CDR3 region has the DNA TGTGCCAGAAATAGCGGGAGGTCAGATACGCAGTATTTT. It translates to CARNSGRSDTQYF.